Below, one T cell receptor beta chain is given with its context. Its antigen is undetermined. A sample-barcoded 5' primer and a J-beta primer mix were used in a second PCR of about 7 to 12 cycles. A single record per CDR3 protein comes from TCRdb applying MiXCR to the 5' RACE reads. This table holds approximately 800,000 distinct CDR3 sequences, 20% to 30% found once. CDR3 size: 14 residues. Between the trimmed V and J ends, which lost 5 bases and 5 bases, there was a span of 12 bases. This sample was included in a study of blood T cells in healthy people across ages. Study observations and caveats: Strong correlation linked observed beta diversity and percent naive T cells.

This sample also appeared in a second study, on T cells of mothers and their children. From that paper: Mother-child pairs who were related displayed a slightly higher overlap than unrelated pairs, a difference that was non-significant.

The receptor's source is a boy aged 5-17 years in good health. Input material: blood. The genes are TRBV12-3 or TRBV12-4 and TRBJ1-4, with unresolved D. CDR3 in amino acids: CASSTFGRNEKLFF. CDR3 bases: TGTGCCAGCAGTACCTTCGGACGGAATGAAAAACTGTTTTTT.